These T cell receptor beta chains were read from a single sample in a study of beta chain features in type 1 diabetes. Generated by immunoSEQ multiplex PCR, the TCRdb table keeps only in-frame clones and is missing some. The data show about 150,000 clones, roughly 8.1% seen once. Sequencing was done on a sample of central memory CD4+ T cells from blood. The receptor source for this set is a man aged 18-30 years in good health. Both conserved end residues are trimmed from each CDR3. Fields, in order: CDR3 protein, J gene, D gene, V gene. A D gene is named only where the DNA matches it firmly.

cdr3_aa: ASSSSQQGSYEQY
j_call: TRBJ2-7
d_call: .
v_call: TRBV6-5

cdr3_aa: ASSPEVSREQY
j_call: TRBJ2-7
d_call: .
v_call: TRBV4-2

cdr3_aa: ASSPSSGMADTQY
j_call: TRBJ2-3
d_call: .
v_call: TRBV7-2

cdr3_aa: ASSWSGQSVHEQY
j_call: TRBJ2-7
d_call: TRBD1
v_call: TRBV6-5

cdr3_aa: ASSSFRTGSDQPQH
j_call: TRBJ1-5
d_call: TRBD1
v_call: TRBV7-2

cdr3_aa: ASSQGAQPQH
j_call: TRBJ1-5
d_call: .
v_call: TRBV16

cdr3_aa: ASSLVEGRVGAF
j_call: TRBJ1-1
d_call: .
v_call: TRBV28

cdr3_aa: ASQNSNSPLH
j_call: TRBJ1-6
d_call: .
v_call: TRBV5-1

cdr3_aa: ASTDGGAYGYT
j_call: TRBJ1-2
d_call: .
v_call: TRBV25-1

cdr3_aa: ASSSRDSGYT
j_call: TRBJ1-2
d_call: .
v_call: TRBV28

cdr3_aa: ASSVAAATNEKLF
j_call: TRBJ1-4
d_call: .
v_call: TRBV18

cdr3_aa: ASSLSGRGGYT
j_call: TRBJ1-2
d_call: .
v_call: TRBV11-2

cdr3_aa: ASSLAKRGGHETQY
j_call: TRBJ2-5
d_call: TRBD2
v_call: TRBV5-4

cdr3_aa: ASSYAGAPGELF
j_call: TRBJ2-2
d_call: .
v_call: TRBV7-9

cdr3_aa: ASSSTLAGGPYEQY
j_call: TRBJ2-7
d_call: TRBD2
v_call: TRBV27

cdr3_aa: ASSLSGRGSQETQY
j_call: TRBJ2-5
d_call: .
v_call: TRBV5-4

cdr3_aa: ATRRTAQETQY
j_call: TRBJ2-5
d_call: .
v_call: TRBV19

cdr3_aa: ASSLDISNQPQH
j_call: TRBJ1-5
d_call: .
v_call: TRBV18

cdr3_aa: ASSLLDRAPEAF
j_call: TRBJ1-1
d_call: TRBD1
v_call: TRBV4-1

cdr3_aa: ASSLSATGGQKEQY
j_call: TRBJ2-7
d_call: TRBD1
v_call: TRBV7-8

cdr3_aa: ASSLVRGNEQF
j_call: TRBJ2-1
d_call: .
v_call: TRBV7-3

cdr3_aa: ASSVTDLVAGANTGELF
j_call: TRBJ2-2
d_call: TRBD2
v_call: TRBV9

cdr3_aa: SVEVVGSVAYEQY
j_call: TRBJ2-7
d_call: .
v_call: TRBV29-1

cdr3_aa: ASSPLENNEQF
j_call: TRBJ2-1
d_call: .
v_call: TRBV18

cdr3_aa: ASSLGLAGVDSQY
j_call: TRBJ2-5
d_call: TRBD2
v_call: TRBV7-8

cdr3_aa: ASSFSVYEQY
j_call: TRBJ2-7
d_call: .
v_call: TRBV28

cdr3_aa: ASSVSGTELYGYT
j_call: TRBJ1-2
d_call: TRBD1
v_call: TRBV28

cdr3_aa: ASTWTSGSYEQY
j_call: TRBJ2-7
d_call: TRBD2
v_call: TRBV11-1

cdr3_aa: ASSQADTETQY
j_call: TRBJ2-5
d_call: .
v_call: TRBV5-1

cdr3_aa: ASSRGPDQPQH
j_call: TRBJ1-5
d_call: .
v_call: TRBV5-6

cdr3_aa: AWSVRSRWTEAF
j_call: TRBJ1-1
d_call: .
v_call: TRBV30

cdr3_aa: ASRPGEGNTGELF
j_call: TRBJ2-2
d_call: TRBD2
v_call: TRBV19

cdr3_aa: ASSPWNRPDSGNTIY
j_call: TRBJ1-3
d_call: .
v_call: TRBV18

cdr3_aa: ASSATGGENIQY
j_call: TRBJ2-4
d_call: TRBD1
v_call: TRBV6-1

cdr3_aa: ASSLGTPNQPQH
j_call: TRBJ1-5
d_call: .
v_call: TRBV7-2

cdr3_aa: ASSRVDRAGNTIY
j_call: TRBJ1-3
d_call: TRBD1
v_call: TRBV28

cdr3_aa: AISVGLLRSTDTQY
j_call: TRBJ2-3
d_call: .
v_call: TRBV10-3

cdr3_aa: ASSDPRDSRNNEQF
j_call: TRBJ2-1
d_call: TRBD1
v_call: TRBV28

cdr3_aa: ASSPRGSGGQETQY
j_call: TRBJ2-5
d_call: TRBD2
v_call: TRBV14

cdr3_aa: ASSLRGPGANVLT
j_call: TRBJ2-6
d_call: .
v_call: TRBV5-4

cdr3_aa: ASSLAVQGGTDTQY
j_call: TRBJ2-3
d_call: TRBD1
v_call: TRBV5-5

cdr3_aa: SATYTDTQY
j_call: TRBJ2-3
d_call: .
v_call: TRBV20-1

cdr3_aa: ASSDTNHRDGNSPLH
j_call: TRBJ1-6
d_call: .
v_call: TRBV7-9

cdr3_aa: ASSFSGNQETQY
j_call: TRBJ2-5
d_call: .
v_call: TRBV5-4

cdr3_aa: ASSLAGAKETQY
j_call: TRBJ2-5
d_call: TRBD2
v_call: TRBV11-2

cdr3_aa: ASSLVEETQY
j_call: TRBJ2-5
d_call: .
v_call: TRBV7-9

cdr3_aa: ASSAQGTYGYT
j_call: TRBJ1-2
d_call: .
v_call: TRBV7-2

cdr3_aa: ASSRGQQIGETQY
j_call: TRBJ2-5
d_call: TRBD1
v_call: TRBV5-1

cdr3_aa: ASSPGTGGDEQY
j_call: TRBJ2-7
d_call: TRBD1
v_call: TRBV7-8

cdr3_aa: ASSYRDVRREQY
j_call: TRBJ2-7
d_call: .
v_call: TRBV18

cdr3_aa: ASSLVLAGETQY
j_call: TRBJ2-5
d_call: TRBD2
v_call: TRBV11-2

cdr3_aa: ACRDPGTYGYT
j_call: TRBJ1-2
d_call: .
v_call: TRBV28

cdr3_aa: ASSLDRQNQPQH
j_call: TRBJ1-5
d_call: .
v_call: TRBV7-2

cdr3_aa: ASSPSGGWTEAF
j_call: TRBJ1-1
d_call: .
v_call: TRBV9